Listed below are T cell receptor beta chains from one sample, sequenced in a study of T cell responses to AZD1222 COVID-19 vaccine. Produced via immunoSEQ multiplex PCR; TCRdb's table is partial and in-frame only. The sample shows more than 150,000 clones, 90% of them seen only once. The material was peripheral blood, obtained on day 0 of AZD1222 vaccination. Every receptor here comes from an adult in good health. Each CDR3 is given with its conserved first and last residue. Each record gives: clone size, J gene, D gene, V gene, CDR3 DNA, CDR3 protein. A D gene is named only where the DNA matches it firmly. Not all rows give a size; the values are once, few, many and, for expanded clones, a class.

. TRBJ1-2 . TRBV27 TGTGCCAGCAGTTTTGAGGGAAACTATGACTACACCTTC CASSFEGNYDYTF
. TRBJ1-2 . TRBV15 TGTGCCACCAGCGATGGGTTTGCCGAGGATGGCTACACCTTC CATSDGFAEDGYTF
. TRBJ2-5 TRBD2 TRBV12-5 TGTGCTAGTGGTTCAGGACTAGCGGGACAAGAGACCCAGTACTTC CASGSGLAGQETQYF
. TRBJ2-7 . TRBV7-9 TGTGCCAGCAGCTTAGACTACGAGCAGTACTTC CASSLDYEQYF
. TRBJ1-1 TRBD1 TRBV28 TGTGCCAGCAGCCCGACCGGACAGGGGGCGTCGAAAGAAGCTTTCTTT CASSPTGQGASKEAFF
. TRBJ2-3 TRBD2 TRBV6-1 TGTGCCAGCAGTGAGGGAGCGGGGGGGCCCCCAGATACGCAGTATTTT CASSEGAGGPPDTQYF
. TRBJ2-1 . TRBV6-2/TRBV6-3 TGTGCCAGCAGTTACTTCCCGGGGGCCGGGAATGAGCAGTTCTTC CASSYFPGAGNEQFF
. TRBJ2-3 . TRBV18 TGTGCCAGCTCACTTAGGACGGGAAGCACAGATACGCAGTATTTT CASSLRTGSTDTQYF
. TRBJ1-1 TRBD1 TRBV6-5 TGTGCCAGCACCCAGGGACAGGTGGGCACTGAAGCTTTCTTT CASTQGQVGTEAFF
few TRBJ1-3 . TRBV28 TGTGCCAGCAGAAGATACTCTGGAAACACCATATATTTT CASRRYSGNTIYF
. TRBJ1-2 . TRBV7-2 TGTGCCAGCAGCGCAGACACAGGGCCGGCGGGGGGTGGCTACACCTTC CASSADTGPAGGGYTF
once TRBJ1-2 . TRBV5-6 TGTGCCAGCAGCTTGGACAACCACTATGGCTACACCTTC CASSLDNHYGYTF
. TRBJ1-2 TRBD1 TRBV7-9 TGTGCCAGCAGCCCTGCCCCGGGACAGGGGGACTATGGCTACACCTTC CASSPAPGQGDYGYTF
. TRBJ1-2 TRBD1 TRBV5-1 TGCGCCAGCAGCCGGGGACAGGACGACGGCTACACCTTC CASSRGQDDGYTF
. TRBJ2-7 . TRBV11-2 TGTGCCAGCAGCTTAGCTTTCGGAACAGGGACCTACGAGCAGTACTTC CASSLAFGTGTYEQYF
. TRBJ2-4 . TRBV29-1 TGCAGCGTTGAAGGGGGGCAGGGGGGAGTCAAAAACATTCAGTACTTC CSVEGGQGGVKNIQYF
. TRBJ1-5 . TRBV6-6 TGTGCCAGCAGTTACTCGGTTCAGCCCCAGCATTTT CASSYSVQPQHF
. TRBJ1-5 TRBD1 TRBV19 TGTGCCAGTAGTATCCAGGACAGGGGCAATCAGCCCCAGCATTTT CASSIQDRGNQPQHF
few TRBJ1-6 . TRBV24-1 TGTGCCACCAGTTTGGGGCATAATTCACCCCTCCACTTT CATSLGHNSPLHF
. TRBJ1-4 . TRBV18 TGTGCCAGCTCACCACCGGGAGGGCCCGGGGGAGGTGAAAAACTGTTTTTT CASSPPGGPGGGEKLFF
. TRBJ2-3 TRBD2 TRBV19 TGTGCCAGTAGTATAGGGAGGGTAGCGGGGGATTTAGATACGCAGTATTTT CASSIGRVAGDLDTQYF
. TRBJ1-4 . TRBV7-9 TGTGCCAGCAGCCCTCCCCGAGGGAGGGGTAACGAGAAACTGTTTTTT CASSPPRGRGNEKLFF
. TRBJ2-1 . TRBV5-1 TGCGCCAGCAGCTTCGACAATGAGCAGTTCTTC CASSFDNEQFF
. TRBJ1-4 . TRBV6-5 TGTGCCAGCAGTTACGGGACGCTAAATGAAAAACTGTTTTTT CASSYGTLNEKLFF
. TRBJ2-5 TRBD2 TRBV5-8 TGTGCCAGCAGCTTGTGGCCAGGGGCGGGAGGAGAGACCCAGTACTTC CASSLWPGAGGETQYF
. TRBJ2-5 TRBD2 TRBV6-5 TGTGCCAGCAGTTCCCTCCGCGGGACTAGCGAAGAGACCCAGTACTTC CASSSLRGTSEETQYF
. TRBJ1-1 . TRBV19 TGTGCCAGTAGTATTCGGGCAGGGCTAAACACTGAAGCTTTCTTT CASSIRAGLNTEAFF
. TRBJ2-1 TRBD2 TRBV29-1 TGCAGCGCTGGGAGGGGAGAGGTAGGCAATGAGCAGTTCTTC CSAGRGEVGNEQFF
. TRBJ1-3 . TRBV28 TGTGCCAGCAGTTTAGCAATACGAACAGGGTCTGGAAACACCATATATTTT CASSLAIRTGSGNTIYF